The next 20 T cell receptor beta chains were all read from a single sample in a study of blood T cell repertoires in COVID-19. Produced via immunoSEQ multiplex PCR; TCRdb's table is partial and in-frame only. The table lists under 250,000 clones, roughly 84% of them singletons. The sequenced material came from peripheral blood. The source is a woman aged 30 to 39 who had recovered from COVID-19.

This clone was recorded many times. V and J are TRBV14 and TRBJ2-5; 9 bases line up with TRBD2. The CDR3 is made up of 15 amino acids. The V segment lost 4 bases and the J segment 4 bases; nucleotides outside the gene matches: 7. Germline CDR1 is SGHDN and CDR2 is FVKESK. CDR3: CASSPRLAVTETQYF. Written as DNA, the CDR3 is TGTGCCAGCAGCCCGCGACTAGCGGTGACAGAGACCCAGTACTTC.

The chain links TRBV28 to TRBJ2-2; a weak D match, TRBD1 (6 bases). The CDR3 consists of 16 residues. Germline V CDR1 and CDR2: MDHEN, SYDVKM. V was cut by 5 bases and J by 0 bases, with 13 bases left in between. CDR3 nucleotides: TGTGCCAGCAGTCCCACAAGGGACACGAACACCGGGGAGCTGTTTTTT. It codes for CASSPTRDTNTGELFF.

The rearrangement links TRBV9 to TRBJ2-2, with 9 bases fitting TRBD2. The CDR3 contains 16 residues. V gave up 4 bases and J gave up 4 bases; unmatched junction bases: 8. Germline CDR1 reads SGDLS; CDR2 reads YYNGEE. For the CDR3, the DNA is TGTGCCAGCAGCACTCGGACTAGCGTGATCACCGGGGAGCTGTTTTTT. This encodes CASSTRTSVITGELFF.

The chain has TRBV5-6 and TRBJ1-5; the D gene is possibly TRBD1 (5 bases). This CDR3 contains 14 residues. Trimming pared 0 bases from V and 6 bases from J, leaving 10 bases between. Germline lookup yields CDR1 SGHDT and CDR2 YYEEEE. CDR3 DNA: TGTGCCAGCAGCTTGGGGCAGGGTGGTCAGCCCCAGCATTTT. Protein: CASSLGQGGQPQHF.

V and J are TRBV4-1 and TRBJ2-2, with 9 positions matching TRBD1. The germline V gene has CDR1 MGHRA and CDR2 YSYEKL. V lost 2 bases and J lost 4; bases outside the gene matches: 5. The CDR3 has 16 residues. DNA of the CDR3: TGCGCCAGCAGCCAAACAAGGGACAGGGCCACCGGGGAGCTGTTTTTT. Encoded protein: CASSQTRDRATGELFF.

This clone has only a few counts. The J gene is TRBJ2-7, the V gene TRBV6-1, with TRBD2 as a possible D gene (6 bases). This CDR3 region has 17 residues. Germline V gives CDR1 MNHNS, CDR2 SASEGT. Trimming took 3 bases from V and 3 from J, leaving 21 bases between them. This CDR3 is CASSDRETLQSLYEQYF. The DNA of the CDR3 is TGTGCCAGCAGTGACCGGGAGACTTTACAATCTCTCTACGAGCAGTACTTC.

The V and J genes are TRBV10-2 and TRBJ1-2, with TRBD1 identical over 8 bases. CDR1 and CDR2 (germline): WSHSY, SAAADI. The CDR3 is 15 amino acids. V lost 3 bases and J lost 4; bases outside the gene matches: 7. The CDR3 is CASSDAGGAGYGYTF. The CDR3 DNA reads as TGCGCCAGCAGTGATGCAGGGGGCGCCGGCTATGGCTACACCTTC.

The V and J genes are TRBV30 and TRBJ1-4, with no clear D. The CDR3 is made up of 11 amino acids. Between the trimmed V and J ends, which lost 5 bases and 10 bases, there was a span of 11 bases. Germline V lookup: CDR1 GTSNPN, CDR2 SVGIG (reference sequence). CDR3 sequence: CAWDVGGKLFF. DNA of the CDR3: TGTGCCTGGGATGTAGGCGGAAAACTGTTTTTT.

This clone was observed a single time. This chain joins TRBV7-2 and TRBJ2-1; the match to TRBD2 covers 13 bases. From germline, CDR1 is SGHTA and CDR2 FQGNSA. Germline trimming cut 0 bases from V and 0 bases from J; bases unmatched to any gene: 14. The CDR3 runs to 22 residues. CDR3 coding DNA: TGTGCCAGCAGCTTAGCCTACGATTCGGGACTAGCGGGATCCTACTCCTACAATGAGCAGTTCTTC. It encodes CASSLAYDSGLAGSYSYNEQFF.

The chain links TRBV5-1 to TRBJ2-3; 8 bases are a match to TRBD2. This CDR3 has 14 amino acids. Germline assignment: CDR1 SGHRS and CDR2 YFSETQ. Trimming at V came to 4 bases and at J to 4 bases, leaving 5 bases not matched to a gene. The CDR3 loop reads CASSLTSAADTQYF. The CDR3 DNA reads TGCGCCAGCAGCCTGACTAGCGCGGCAGATACGCAGTATTTT.

The chain recombines TRBV5-5 with TRBJ2-6, with a tentative D call TRBD2 (5 bases). Germline CDR1 SGHKS, CDR2 YYEKEE (reference sequence). V was shortened by 0 bases and J by 0 bases, with 13 bases between the two germline ends. The CDR3 runs to 18 residues. The CDR3 DNA reads as TGTGCCAGCAGCTTGGTGTCCCAAGGGAGCTCTGGGGCCAACGTCCTGACTTTC. Its protein is CASSLVSQGSSGANVLTF.

This clone has just a few counts. The V and J genes are TRBV29-1 and TRBJ1-1, with 7 bases aligning to TRBD1. The CDR3 contains 13 residues. Germline V lookup: CDR1 SQVTM, CDR2 ANQGSEA. Trimming took 6 bases from V and 8 from J; bases not matched to a gene: 12. The CDR3 DNA sequence: TGCAGCGTGCTCGGACCGGGACAGTCAGAAGCTTTCTTT. Translation: CSVLGPGQSEAFF.

The chain employs TRBV3-1 (or the pseudogene TRBV3-2) and TRBJ2-1, with unresolved D. V lost 4 bases and J 8 bases, leaving 15 bases between the germline ends. Germline V CDR1 and CDR2: LGHDT, YNNKEL (reference sequence). The CDR3 runs 14 residues. This chain's CDR3 is CASSPLPPSYEQFF. CDR3 nucleotides: TGTGCCAGCAGCCCCCTACCCCCGTCCTATGAGCAGTTCTTC.

The chain joins TRBV24-1 to TRBJ2-3, with 14 bases that match TRBD2. The V and J ends lost 3 bases and 13 bases, in that order; junction bases with no gene match: 8. The CDR3 contains 15 residues. Germline CDR1 and CDR2: KGHDR and SFDVKD. The CDR3 coding sequence is TGTGCCACCAGTGATGCCGGGACTAGCGGGAGCAAGAAGTATTTT. Translated: CATSDAGTSGSKKYF.

This clone was found once. V and J are TRBV28 and TRBJ2-7; 7 bases line up with TRBD2. V gave up 3 bases and J gave up 2 bases; unmatched junction bases: 13. CDR3 length equals 17 residues. The germline CDR1 and CDR2 sequences are MDHEN and SYDVKM. The CDR3 loop reads CASSFSLGASGTYEQYF. As DNA, the CDR3 is TGTGCCAGCAGTTTCTCTCTTGGGGCAAGCGGGACCTACGAGCAGTACTTC. The full variable domain, in which reference TRBV28 and TRBJ2-7 provide the parts outside the CDR3, is DVKVTQSSRYLVKRTGEKVFLECVQDMDHENMFWYRQDPGLGLRLIYFSYDVKMKEKGDIPEGYSVSREKKERFSLILESASTNQTSMYLCASSFSLGASGTYEQYFGPGTRLTVT.

This clone was found once. V is TRBV2 and J is TRBJ2-6; D is undetermined. This CDR3 comprises 20 residues. The V end lost 4 bases, the J end lost 0 bases, and 22 bases lay between the germline ends. CDR1 SNHLY and CDR2 FYNNEI come from the germline V gene. CDR3 DNA: TGTGCCAGCAGTGGTAACACCGGGTCCGAAGGAACCTCTGGGGCCAACGTCCTGACTTTC. This encodes CASSGNTGSEGTSGANVLTF.

The chain recombines TRBV3-1 (or the pseudogene TRBV3-2) with TRBJ2-1; unclear D gene. V lost 1 base and J lost 6, with 4 bases in between. The CDR3 extends over 12 amino acids. CDR1 and CDR2 from the germline V gene are LGHDT and YNNKEL (reference sequence). The CDR3 protein is CASSQGGNEQFF. The CDR3 nucleotides read TGTGCCAGCAGCCAAGGCGGCAATGAGCAGTTCTTC.

The chain combines TRBV14 with TRBJ1-1, with D perhaps matching TRBD1 (6 bases). CDR3 size: 13 residues. Between the trimmed V and J ends, which lost 3 bases and 7 bases, there was a span of 12 bases. In germline, CDR1 is SGHDN, CDR2 FVKESK. This CDR3 is CASSHPWTDEAFF. CDR3 DNA: TGTGCCAGCAGCCATCCCTGGACAGATGAAGCTTTCTTT.

CDR3 protein: CASSYPAEDSNGSEYF. Here the CDR3 DNA reads TGTGCCAGCAGTTACCCAGCCGAGGACTCAAACGGTTCCGAGTATTTT. The V call is TRBV6-5, the J call TRBJ2-3, with a tentative D call TRBD2 (5 bases). Germline V gene lookup returns CDR1 MNHEY and CDR2 SVGAGI. The CDR3 length is 16 residues. Between the trimmed V and J ends, which lost 2 bases and 13 bases, there was a span of 25 bases.

This clone occurred once. The chain is built from TRBV5-4 and TRBJ1-1, with a possible D match to TRBD1 (6 bases). The V gene's germline CDR1 is SGHNT and CDR2 YYREEE (reference sequence). The CDR3 spans 19 residues. Trimming took 3 bases from V and 0 from J, leaving 24 bases between them. The CDR3 spells CASSSGTPTGMSLNTEAFF. The CDR3 DNA sequence: TGTGCCAGCAGCTCGGGGACACCCACGGGGATGTCCTTGAACACTGAAGCTTTCTTT.